This T cell receptor (beta chain) was observed in a study of molecular identifiers for immune sequencing clone quantification (dated by TCRdb to 2016 to 2019). In the study overall: For a replicate experiment, the RNA from either approximately 20,000 or 98,000 naive CD8 T cells was divided into five aliquots, and four of those aliquots went on to sequencing. The study was a methods study using CD8 T cells to benchmark molecular-identifier clustering-based TCR repertoire sequencing (MIDCIRS) and TCR RNA copy counting. Overall study results and their limits: Modeling estimated 3 to 3.5 recovered TCR RNA copies per cell, compared with about ten by digital PCR, which implies roughly 27% capture efficiency. Clones above 20 RNA copies held over 97% of molecules in CMV-specific effector cells but under 1% in naive cells. Spiked-in Jurkat TCR RNA equal to a single cell's worth was reported to be detectable even within 1,100,000 naive CD8 T cells. Spiked-in Jurkat TCR RNA (roughly 10 copies' worth), which is not part of the donor repertoire, was contained in the naive libraries. The sizes of highly expanded clones could end up underestimated when identical TCR molecules share a barcode. When barcode sub-clustering was omitted, TCR diversity was inflated by chimeric consensus sequences, with chimeras reaching as high as 47%.

Deletion took 0 bases off V and 7 bases off J, with a span of 7 bases between the germline ends. CDR1 MNHEY and CDR2 SVGAGI are derived from the germline V gene. Reading from cysteine to phenylalanine, the CDR3 counts 13 amino acids. Solely the CDR3 DNA is kept, with 39 bases framed from the first base. Libraries of naive CD8 T cells were generated from around 20,000 to 990,000 sorted cells, with 10%, 30% or 50% of the purified RNA used. Naive CD8 T cells, defined as CD8+CD4-CCR7+CD45RA+, were FACS-sorted into RLT Plus buffer on a BD FACSAria II. To test detection sensitivity, Jurkat RNA equal to about nine TCR copies was added to samples of about 20,000-1,000,000 naive CD8 T cells. Enrichment of CD8 T cells was performed with RosetteSep CD8+ T Cell Enrichment Cocktail and Ficoll-Paque, after which ACK red cell lysis was carried out. The library came from PCR. TCRdb lists the instrument as Illumina HiSeq 4000. Preparation of bulk TCR libraries followed a previously described approach, with the TCR primers listed in Table S5. The Qiagen AllPrep DNA/RNA kit was used to purify total RNA. Before analysis, reads from multiple sequencing runs of the same library were pooled. Regarding the original processing steps: Only reads with exact TCR constant sequence were kept, trimmed to 150 nt, and grouped by their 12-nt molecular barcodes. Reads inside each barcode group were sub-clustered using a 15% Levenshtein threshold, and a quality-weighted consensus sequence was constructed for each RNA molecule. Non-functional sequences were filtered out, along with any lower-count sequence sitting one edit away from another sequence. Based on fitting two negative binomial distributions, any barcode sub-cluster with under 20% of the maximum read count was discarded. In TCRdb, the public reads were trimmed at Q25 with fastp and aligned with MiXCR, with productive beta chains retained. Merged by CDR3 protein, the rows form single entries marked with the most common genes and DNA. What appears here as the V and J calls and clone size reflects TCRdb's work, not the paper's. This sample comprises around 470,000 distinct CDR3 sequences, 20% to 25% of them detected only once. The ten largest clones represent 0.7% to 1% of the sample.

This clonotype has a count of ten or more. There is no known antigen for this receptor. No base quality information exists; no much larger clone differs at one position. Sample: naive CD8+ T cells from blood, with Jurkat cell RNA spiked in. What the cell subset or site label conveys for this sample: FACS-sorted CD8+CD4-CCR7+CD45RA+ naive T cells. The receptor was isolated from a human donor in good health. Some libraries in this study had Jurkat cell RNA spiked in. This chain joins TRBV6-5 to TRBJ2-1; perhaps TRBD2 is the D gene, with 5 bases matching. DNA sequence: TGTGCCAGCAGTTACTCGTCGGGGAATGAGCAGTTCTTC. This yields the protein CASSYSSGNEQFF.